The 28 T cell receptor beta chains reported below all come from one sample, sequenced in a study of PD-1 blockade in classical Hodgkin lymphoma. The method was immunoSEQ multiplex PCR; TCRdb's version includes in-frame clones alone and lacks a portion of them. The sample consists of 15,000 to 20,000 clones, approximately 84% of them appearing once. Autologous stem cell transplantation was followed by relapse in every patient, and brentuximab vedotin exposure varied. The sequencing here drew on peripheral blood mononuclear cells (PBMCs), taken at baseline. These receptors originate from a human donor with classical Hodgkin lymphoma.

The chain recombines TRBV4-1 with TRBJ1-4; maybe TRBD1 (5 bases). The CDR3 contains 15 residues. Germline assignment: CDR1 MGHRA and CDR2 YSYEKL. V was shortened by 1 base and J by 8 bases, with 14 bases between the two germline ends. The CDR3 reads CASSQGRGLTEKLFF. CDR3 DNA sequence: TGCGCCAGCAGCCAAGGGAGGGGCCTGACGGAAAAACTGTTTTTT.

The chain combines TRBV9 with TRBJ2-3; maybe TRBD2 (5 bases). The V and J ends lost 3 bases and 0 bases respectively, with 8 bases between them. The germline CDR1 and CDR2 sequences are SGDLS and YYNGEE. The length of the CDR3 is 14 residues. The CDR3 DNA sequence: TGTGCCAGCAGCGGGACTGCTAGCACAGATACGCAGTATTTT. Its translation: CASSGTASTDTQYF.

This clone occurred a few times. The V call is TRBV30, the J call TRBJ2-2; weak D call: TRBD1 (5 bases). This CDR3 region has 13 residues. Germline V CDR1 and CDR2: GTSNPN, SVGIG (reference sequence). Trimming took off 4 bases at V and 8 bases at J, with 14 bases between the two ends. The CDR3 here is CAWMRDSLGELFF. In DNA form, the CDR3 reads TGTGCCTGGATGCGAGACAGTTTGGGGGAGCTGTTTTTT. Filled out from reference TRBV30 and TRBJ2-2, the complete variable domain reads SQTIHQWPATLVQPVGSPLSLECTVEGTSNPNLYWYRQAAGRGLQLLFYSVGIGQISSEVPQNLSASRPQDRQFILSSKKLLLSDSGFYLCAWMRDSLGELFFGEGSRLTVL.

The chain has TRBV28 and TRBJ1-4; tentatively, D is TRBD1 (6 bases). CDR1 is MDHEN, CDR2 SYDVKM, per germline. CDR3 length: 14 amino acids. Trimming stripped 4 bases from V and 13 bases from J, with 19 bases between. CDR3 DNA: TGTGCCAGCAGTTCTACGAGGGGGGATTTCGGACTGTTTTTT. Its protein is CASSSTRGDFGLFF.

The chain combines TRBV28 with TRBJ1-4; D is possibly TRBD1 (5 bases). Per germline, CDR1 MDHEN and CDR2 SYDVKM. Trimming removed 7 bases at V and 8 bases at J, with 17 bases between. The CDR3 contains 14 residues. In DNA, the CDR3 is TGTGCCAGCATCGCCCCGGGACTCAACGAAAAACTGTTTTTT. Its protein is CASIAPGLNEKLFF.

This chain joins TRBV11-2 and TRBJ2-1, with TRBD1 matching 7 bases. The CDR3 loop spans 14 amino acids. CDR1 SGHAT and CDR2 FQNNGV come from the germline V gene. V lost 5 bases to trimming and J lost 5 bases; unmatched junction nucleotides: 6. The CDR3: CASSPGTADNEQFF. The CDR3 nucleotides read TGTGCCAGCAGCCCCGGGACAGCAGACAATGAGCAGTTCTTC. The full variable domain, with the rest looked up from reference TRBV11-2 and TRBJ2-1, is EAGVAQSPRYKIIEKRQSVAFWCNPISGHATLYWYQQILGQGPKLLIQFQNNGVVDDSQLPKDRFSAERLKGVDSTLKIQPAKLEDSAVYLCASSPGTADNEQFFGPGTRLTVL.

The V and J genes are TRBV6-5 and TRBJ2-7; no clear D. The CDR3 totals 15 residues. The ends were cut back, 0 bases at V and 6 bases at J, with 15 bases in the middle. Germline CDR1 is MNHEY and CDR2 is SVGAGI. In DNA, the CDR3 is TGTGCCAGCAGTTACTCCACTAACAGTCCTGGCGAGCAGTACTTC. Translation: CASSYSTNSPGEQYF.

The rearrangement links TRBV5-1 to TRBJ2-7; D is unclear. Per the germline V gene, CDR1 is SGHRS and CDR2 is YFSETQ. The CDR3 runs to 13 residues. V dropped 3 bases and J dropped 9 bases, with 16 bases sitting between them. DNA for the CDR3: TGCGCCAGCAGCTCTCTCTACTCCACGGGGCAGTACTTC. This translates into CASSSLYSTGQYF.

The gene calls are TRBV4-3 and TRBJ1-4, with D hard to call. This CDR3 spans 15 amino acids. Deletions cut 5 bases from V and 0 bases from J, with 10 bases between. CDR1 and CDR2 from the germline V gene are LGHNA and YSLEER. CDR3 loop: CASSKREATNEKLFF. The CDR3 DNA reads TGCGCCAGCAGCAAAAGGGAGGCAACTAATGAAAAACTGTTTTTT.

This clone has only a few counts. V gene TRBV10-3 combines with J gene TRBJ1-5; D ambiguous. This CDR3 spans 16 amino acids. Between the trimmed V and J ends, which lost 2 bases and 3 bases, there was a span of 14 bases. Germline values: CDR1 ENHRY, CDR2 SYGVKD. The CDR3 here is CAISEAGLGINQPQHF. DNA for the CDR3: TGTGCCATCAGTGAGGCCGGCCTTGGGATCAATCAGCCCCAGCATTTT.

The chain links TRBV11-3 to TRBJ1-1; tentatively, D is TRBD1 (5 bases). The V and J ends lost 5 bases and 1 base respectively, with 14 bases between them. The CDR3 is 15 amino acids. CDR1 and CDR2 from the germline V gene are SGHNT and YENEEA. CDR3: CASSPSSGGNTEAFF. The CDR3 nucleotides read TGTGCCAGCAGCCCCTCGAGCGGGGGGAACACTGAAGCTTTCTTT.

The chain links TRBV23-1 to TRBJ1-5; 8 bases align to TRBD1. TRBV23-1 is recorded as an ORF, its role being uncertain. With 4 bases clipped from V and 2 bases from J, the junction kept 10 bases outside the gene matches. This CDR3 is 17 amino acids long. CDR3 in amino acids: CASSLTLDRVRNQPQHF. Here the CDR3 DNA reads TGCGCCAGCAGTCTGACTTTGGACAGGGTTCGCAATCAGCCCCAGCATTTT.

This CDR3 is CASSPGDRPGELFF. CDR3 DNA: TGTGCCAGCAGCCCGGGGGATAGACCCGGGGAGCTGTTTTTT. V is TRBV7-3 and J is TRBJ2-2, with D possibly being TRBD2 (6 bases). The CDR3 spans 14 residues. V was clipped by 5 bases and J by 6 bases, with 13 bases between them. Germline CDR1 reads SGHTA; CDR2 reads FQGTGA.

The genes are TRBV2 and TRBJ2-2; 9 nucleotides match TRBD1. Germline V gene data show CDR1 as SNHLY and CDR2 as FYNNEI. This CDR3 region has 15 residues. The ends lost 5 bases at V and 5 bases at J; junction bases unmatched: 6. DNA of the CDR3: TGTGCCAGCAGTCGACAGGGGGGGCATACCGGGGAGCTGTTTTTT. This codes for CASSRQGGHTGELFF.

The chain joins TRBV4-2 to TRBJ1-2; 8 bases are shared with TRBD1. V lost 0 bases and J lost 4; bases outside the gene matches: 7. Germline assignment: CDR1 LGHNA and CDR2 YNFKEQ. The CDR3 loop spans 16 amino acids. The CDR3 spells CASSQDPGQGIYGYTF. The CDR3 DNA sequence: TGTGCCAGCAGCCAAGATCCAGGACAGGGTATCTATGGCTACACCTTC.

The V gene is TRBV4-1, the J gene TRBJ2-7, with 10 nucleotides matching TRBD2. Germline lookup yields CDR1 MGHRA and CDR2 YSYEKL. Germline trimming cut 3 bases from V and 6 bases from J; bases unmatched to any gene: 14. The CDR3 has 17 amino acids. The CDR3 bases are TGCGCCAGCAGCCACCAAGTCAGGGGTAGCGGGGGGATCGAGCAGTACTTC. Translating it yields CASSHQVRGSGGIEQYF.

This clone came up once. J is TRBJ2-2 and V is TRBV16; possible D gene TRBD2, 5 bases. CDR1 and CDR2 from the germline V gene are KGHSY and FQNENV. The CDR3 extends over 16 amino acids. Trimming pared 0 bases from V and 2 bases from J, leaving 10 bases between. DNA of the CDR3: TGTGCCAGCAGCCAATCTAGCGAATTAAACACCGGGGAGCTGTTTTTT. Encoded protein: CASSQSSELNTGELFF.

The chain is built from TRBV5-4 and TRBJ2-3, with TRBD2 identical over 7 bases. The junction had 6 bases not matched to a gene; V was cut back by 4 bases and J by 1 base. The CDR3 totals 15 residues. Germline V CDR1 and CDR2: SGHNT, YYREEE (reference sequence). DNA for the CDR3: TGTGCCAGCAGCCCGTCCGCGGGGGGCACAGATACGCAGTATTTT. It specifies CASSPSAGGTDTQYF.

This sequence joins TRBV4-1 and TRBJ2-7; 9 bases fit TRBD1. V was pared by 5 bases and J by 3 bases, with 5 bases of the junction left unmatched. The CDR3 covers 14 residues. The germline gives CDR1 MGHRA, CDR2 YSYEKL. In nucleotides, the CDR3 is TGCGCCAGCAGCACCCGGACAGGGGTCTACGAGCAGTACTTC. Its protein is CASSTRTGVYEQYF.

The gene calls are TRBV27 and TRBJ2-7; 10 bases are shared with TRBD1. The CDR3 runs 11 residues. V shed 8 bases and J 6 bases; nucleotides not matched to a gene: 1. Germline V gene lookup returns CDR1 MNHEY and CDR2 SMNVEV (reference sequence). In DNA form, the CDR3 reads TGTGCCAGCGGACAGGGGGTCGAGCAGTACTTC. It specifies CASGQGVEQYF.

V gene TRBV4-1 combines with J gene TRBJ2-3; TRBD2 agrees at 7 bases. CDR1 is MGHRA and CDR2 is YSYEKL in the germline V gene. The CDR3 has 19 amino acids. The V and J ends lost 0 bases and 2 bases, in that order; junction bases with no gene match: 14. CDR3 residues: CASSQDPPASGAITDTQYF. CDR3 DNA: TGCGCCAGCAGCCAAGATCCCCCGGCTAGCGGTGCGATCACAGATACGCAGTATTTT.

The CDR3 DNA is TGTGCCAGTAGTAGCAGCCCCACCGGGGAGCTGTTTTTT. Protein sequence: CASSSSPTGELFF. The chain couples TRBV19 to TRBJ2-2, with no clear D. CDR3 length equals 13 residues. The ends were cut back, 4 bases at V and 4 bases at J, with 7 bases in the middle. Per germline, CDR1 LNHDA and CDR2 SQIVND (reference sequence).

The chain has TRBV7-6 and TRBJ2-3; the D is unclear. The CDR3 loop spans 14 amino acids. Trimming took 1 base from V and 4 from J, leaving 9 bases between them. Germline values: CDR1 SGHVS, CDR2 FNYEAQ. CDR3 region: CASSLGLIPDTQYF. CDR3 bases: TGTGCCAGCAGCTTAGGGTTGATCCCAGATACGCAGTATTTT.

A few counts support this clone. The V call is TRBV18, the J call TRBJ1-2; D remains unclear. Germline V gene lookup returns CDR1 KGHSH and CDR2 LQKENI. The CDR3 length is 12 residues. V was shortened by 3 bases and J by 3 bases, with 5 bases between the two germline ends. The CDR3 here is CASSPSDYGYTF. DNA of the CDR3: TGTGCCAGCTCACCCTCTGACTATGGCTACACCTTC.

The CDR3 sequence: CASSPGMMWGRVSDTQYF. The CDR3 DNA sequence: TGTGCCAGCTCACCGGGTATGATGTGGGGCCGAGTGTCGGATACGCAGTATTTT. V gene TRBV18 combines with J gene TRBJ2-3, with D possibly matching TRBD1 (5 bases). The CDR3 contains 18 residues. V lost 3 bases to trimming and J lost 6 bases, with 25 bases between them. The germline CDR1 and CDR2 sequences are KGHSH and LQKENI.

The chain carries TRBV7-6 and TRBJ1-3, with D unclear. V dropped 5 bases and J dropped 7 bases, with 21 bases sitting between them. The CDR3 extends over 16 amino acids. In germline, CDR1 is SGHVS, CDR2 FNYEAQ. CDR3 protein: CASSTHQEGAWNTIYF. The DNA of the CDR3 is TGTGCCAGCAGCACCCACCAGGAGGGCGCGTGGAACACCATATATTTT.

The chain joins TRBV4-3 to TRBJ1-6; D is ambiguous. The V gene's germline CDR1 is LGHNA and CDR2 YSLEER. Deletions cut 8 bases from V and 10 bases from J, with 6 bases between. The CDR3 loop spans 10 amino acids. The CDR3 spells CASGFSPLHF. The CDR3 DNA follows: TGCGCCAGCGGATTCTCACCCCTCCACTTT.

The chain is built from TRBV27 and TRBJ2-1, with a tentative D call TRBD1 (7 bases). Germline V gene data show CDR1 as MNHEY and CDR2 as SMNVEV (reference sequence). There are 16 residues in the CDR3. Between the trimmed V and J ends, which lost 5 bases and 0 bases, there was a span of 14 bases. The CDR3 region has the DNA TGTGCCAGCAGTCCGCCCCAGGGGGGCTCCTACAATGAGCAGTTCTTC. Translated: CASSPPQGGSYNEQFF.